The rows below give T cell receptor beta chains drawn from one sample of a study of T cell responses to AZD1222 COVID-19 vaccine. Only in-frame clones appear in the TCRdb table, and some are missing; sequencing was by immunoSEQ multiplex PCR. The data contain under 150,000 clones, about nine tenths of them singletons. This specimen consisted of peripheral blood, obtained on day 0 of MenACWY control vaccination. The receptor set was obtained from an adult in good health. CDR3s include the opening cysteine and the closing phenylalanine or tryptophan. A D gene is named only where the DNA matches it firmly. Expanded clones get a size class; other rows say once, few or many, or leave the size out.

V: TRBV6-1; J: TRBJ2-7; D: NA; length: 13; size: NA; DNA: TGTGCCAGCAGTGAAGCGAGGACAGAGGAGCAGTACTTC; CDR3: CASSEARTEEQYF
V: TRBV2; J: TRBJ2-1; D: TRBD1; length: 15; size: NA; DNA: TGTGCCAGCAGATACGGGACAGGGTCCTACAATGAGCAGTTCTTC; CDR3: CASRYGTGSYNEQFF
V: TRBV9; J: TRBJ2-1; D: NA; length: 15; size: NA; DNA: TGTGCCAGCAGCCCGTCCCGGCAGAGTAAGAGTTTGCAGTTCTTC; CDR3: CASSPSRQSKSLQFF
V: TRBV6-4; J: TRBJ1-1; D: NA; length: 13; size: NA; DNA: TGTGCCAGCAGTGACTATCGGGGAGGAGAAGCTTTCTTT; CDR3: CASSDYRGGEAFF
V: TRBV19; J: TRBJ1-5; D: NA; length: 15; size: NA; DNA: TGTGCCAGTAGTCGACGGATAGATAGCAATCAGCCCCAGCATTTT; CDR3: CASSRRIDSNQPQHF
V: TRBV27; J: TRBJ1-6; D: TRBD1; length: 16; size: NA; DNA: TGTGCCAGCAGTTTATTCATAGGGACAGGGAATTCACCCCTCCACTTT; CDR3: CASSLFIGTGNSPLHF
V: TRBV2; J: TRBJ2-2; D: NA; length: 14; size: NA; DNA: TGTGCCAGCAGCTTTTACAGGAACACCGGGGAGCTGTTTTTT; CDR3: CASSFYRNTGELFF
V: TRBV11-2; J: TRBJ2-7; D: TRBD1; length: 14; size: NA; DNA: TGTGCCAGCAGCTTCGACAGGGGGTCCTACGAGCAGTACTTC; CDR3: CASSFDRGSYEQYF
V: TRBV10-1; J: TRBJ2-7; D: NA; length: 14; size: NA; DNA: TGCGCCAGCAGTGAGCTAATTCGAGGGAGCGAGCAGTACTTC; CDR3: CASSELIRGSEQYF
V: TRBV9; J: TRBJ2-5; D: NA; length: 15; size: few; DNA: TGTGCCAGCAGCTTCATGGACACTCTCAGGGAGACCCAGTACTTC; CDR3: CASSFMDTLRETQYF
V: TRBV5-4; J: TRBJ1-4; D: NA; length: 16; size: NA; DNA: TGTGCCAGCAGCTTGTATCCATCCTGGGATGGGGAAAAACTGTTTTTT; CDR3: CASSLYPSWDGEKLFF
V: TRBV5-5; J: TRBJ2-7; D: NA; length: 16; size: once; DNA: TGTGCCAGCAGCTTGGATCCTCTAATGAGCTCCTACGAGCAGTACTTC; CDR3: CASSLDPLMSSYEQYF
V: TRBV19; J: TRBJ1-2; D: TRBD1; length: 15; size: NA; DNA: TGTGCCAGTAGTATAAGGAGACAGGGTTCGTTCGGCTACACCTTC; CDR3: CASSIRRQGSFGYTF
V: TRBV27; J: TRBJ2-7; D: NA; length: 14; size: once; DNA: TGTGCCAGCAGGCGAGCGGGCAGCTCCTACGAGCAGTACTTC; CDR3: CASRRAGSSYEQYF
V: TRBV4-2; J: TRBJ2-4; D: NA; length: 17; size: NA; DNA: TGTGCCAGCAGCCAAGATCTGATAACGCCTCCCAAAAACATTCAGTACTTC; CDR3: CASSQDLITPPKNIQYF
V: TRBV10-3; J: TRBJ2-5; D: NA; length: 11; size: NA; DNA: TGTGCCATCAGAGGCGGAGAGACCCAGTACTTC; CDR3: CAIRGGETQYF
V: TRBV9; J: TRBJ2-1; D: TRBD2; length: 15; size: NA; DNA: TGTGCCAGCAGACCGACCGGGACTAGCGACAATGAGCAGTTCTTC; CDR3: CASRPTGTSDNEQFF
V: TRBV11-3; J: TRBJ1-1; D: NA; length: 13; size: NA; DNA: TGTGCCAGCAGCTTGGTTCAGGGGAGTGAAGCTTTCTTT; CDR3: CASSLVQGSEAFF
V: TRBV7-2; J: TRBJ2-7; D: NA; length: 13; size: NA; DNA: TGTGCCAGCAGCTCAGGGTCAATCTACGAGCAGTACTTC; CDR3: CASSSGSIYEQYF
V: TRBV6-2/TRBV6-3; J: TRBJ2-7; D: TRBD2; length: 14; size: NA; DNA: TGTGCCAGCAGTCGACTAGCGGGAGGACGCGAGCAGTACTTC; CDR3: CASSRLAGGREQYF
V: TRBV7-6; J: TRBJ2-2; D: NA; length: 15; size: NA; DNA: TGTGCCAGCAGCTTAGCCGACAGGACCACCGGGGAGCTGTTTTTT; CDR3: CASSLADRTTGELFF
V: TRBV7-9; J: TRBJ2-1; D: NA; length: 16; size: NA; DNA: TGTGCCAGCAGCCCCTCCGCGGCGGACAGTAAATTTTGGGAGTTCTTC; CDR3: CASSPSAADSKFWEFF
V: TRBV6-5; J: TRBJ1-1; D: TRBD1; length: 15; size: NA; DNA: TGTGCCAGCAGGCCCTTTGGACAGGGGGACACTGAAGCTTTCTTT; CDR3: CASRPFGQGDTEAFF
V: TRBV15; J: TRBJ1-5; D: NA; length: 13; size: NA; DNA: TGTGCCACCAGTCCGGGCGGGGTGGGTTCCCAGCATTTT; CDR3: CATSPGGVGSQHF
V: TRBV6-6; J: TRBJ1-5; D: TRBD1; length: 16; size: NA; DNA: TGTGCCAGCAGTTTCACTGACAGGGGTGGCAATCAGCCCCAGCATTTT; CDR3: CASSFTDRGGNQPQHF
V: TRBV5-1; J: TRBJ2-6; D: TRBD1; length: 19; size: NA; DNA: TGCGCCAGCAGCTTGGGACAGGGATTCCTGGCTTCTGGGGCCAACGTCCTGACTTTC; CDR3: CASSLGQGFLASGANVLTF
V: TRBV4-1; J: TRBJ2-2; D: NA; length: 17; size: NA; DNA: TGCGCCAGCAGCCTCCTCGGGACGACCGCGAACACCGGGGAGCTGTTTTTT; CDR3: CASSLLGTTANTGELFF
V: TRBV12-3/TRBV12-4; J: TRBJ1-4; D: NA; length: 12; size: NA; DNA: TGTGCCAGCAGTTTAAACAGGGAAAAACTGTTTTTT; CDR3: CASSLNREKLFF
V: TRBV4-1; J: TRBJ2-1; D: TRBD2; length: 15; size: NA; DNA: TGCGCCAGCAGCCAAGCGCTAGCGGGGAACAATGAGCAGTTCTTC; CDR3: CASSQALAGNNEQFF
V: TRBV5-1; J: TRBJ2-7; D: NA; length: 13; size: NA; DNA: TGCGCCAGCAGCTTGGCGGCAGGGCCCGAGCAGTACTTC; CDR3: CASSLAAGPEQYF
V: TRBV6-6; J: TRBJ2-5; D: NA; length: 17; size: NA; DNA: TGTGCCAGCAGCCGAAAGGGGGCGGGGGGACTCCAAGAGACCCAGTACTTC; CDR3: CASSRKGAGGLQETQYF
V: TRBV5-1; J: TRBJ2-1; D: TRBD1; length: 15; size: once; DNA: TGCGCCAGCAGAGTCCGGGACAGGCCTTACAATGAGCAGTTCTTC; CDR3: CASRVRDRPYNEQFF
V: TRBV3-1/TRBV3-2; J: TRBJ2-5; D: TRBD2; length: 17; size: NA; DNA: TGTGCCAGCAGCCAGCCAGGACTAGCGGGACGCCAAGAGACCCAGTACTTC; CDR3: CASSQPGLAGRQETQYF
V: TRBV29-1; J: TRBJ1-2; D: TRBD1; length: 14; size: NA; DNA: TGCAGCGTTGAAATCGGACAGGGGGAGGGTGGCTACACCTTC; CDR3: CSVEIGQGEGGYTF
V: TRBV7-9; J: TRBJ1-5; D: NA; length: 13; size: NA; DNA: TGTGCCAGCAGCTTAAGAAGGGATCAGCCCCAGCATTTT; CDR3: CASSLRRDQPQHF
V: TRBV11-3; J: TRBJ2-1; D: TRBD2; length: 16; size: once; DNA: TGTGCCAGCAGCTTAGGGGGACTAGCCTCCTACAATGAGCAGTTCTTC; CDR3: CASSLGGLASYNEQFF
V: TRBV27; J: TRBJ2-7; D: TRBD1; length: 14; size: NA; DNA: TGTGCCAGCAGTCTCGGGACAGGGTCCTACGAGCAGTACTTC; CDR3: CASSLGTGSYEQYF
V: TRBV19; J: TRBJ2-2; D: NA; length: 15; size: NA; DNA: TGTGCCAGTAGTATTCCAGGGAGGATCACCGGGGAGCTGTTTTTT; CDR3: CASSIPGRITGELFF
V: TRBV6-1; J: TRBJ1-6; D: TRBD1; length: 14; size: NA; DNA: TGTGCCAGCAGTGAAGCGGACAGGAGAACACCCCTCCACTTT; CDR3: CASSEADRRTPLHF
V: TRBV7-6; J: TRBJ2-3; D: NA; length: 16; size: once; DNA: TGTGCCAGCAGCTTAGTCGGTCGGGGGTACACAGATACGCAGTATTTT; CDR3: CASSLVGRGYTDTQYF
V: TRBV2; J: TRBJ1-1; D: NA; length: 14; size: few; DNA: TGTGCCAGCAGTGTGAGGGATATGAACACTGAAGCTTTCTTT; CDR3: CASSVRDMNTEAFF
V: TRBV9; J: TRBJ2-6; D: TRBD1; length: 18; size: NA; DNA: TGTGCCAGCAGCTCCATGGGACAGGAACTGTATGGGGCCAACGTCCTGACTTTC; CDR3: CASSSMGQELYGANVLTF
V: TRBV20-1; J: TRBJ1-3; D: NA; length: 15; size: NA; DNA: TGCAGTGCTAGTGCAGGGGTAACCTCTGGAAACACCATATATTTT; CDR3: CSASAGVTSGNTIYF
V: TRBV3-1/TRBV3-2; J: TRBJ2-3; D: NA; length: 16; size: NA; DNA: TGTGCCAGCAGCCAAGACGGGAGAGGAAGCACAGATACGCAGTATTTT; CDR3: CASSQDGRGSTDTQYF
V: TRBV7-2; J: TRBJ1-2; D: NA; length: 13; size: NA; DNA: TGTGCCAGCAGCTTAGCGCTTTCGGTTGGCTACACCTTC; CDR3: CASSLALSVGYTF
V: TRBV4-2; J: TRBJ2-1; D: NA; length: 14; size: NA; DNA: TGTGCCAGCAGCCAGGCTAGTCTTACCAATGAGCAGTTCTTC; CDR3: CASSQASLTNEQFF
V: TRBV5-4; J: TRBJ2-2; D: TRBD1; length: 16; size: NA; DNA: TGTGCCAGCAGCGGGGGACAGGGAGCGAACACCGGGGAGCTGTTTTTT; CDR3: CASSGGQGANTGELFF
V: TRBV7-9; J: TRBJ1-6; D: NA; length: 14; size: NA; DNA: TGTGCCAGCAGCTTAGACAGGGAGGATTCACCCCTCCACTTT; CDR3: CASSLDREDSPLHF
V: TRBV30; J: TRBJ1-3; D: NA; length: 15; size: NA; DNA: TGTGCCTGGAGTGTTGGGACAAACTCTGGAAACACCATATATTTT; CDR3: CAWSVGTNSGNTIYF
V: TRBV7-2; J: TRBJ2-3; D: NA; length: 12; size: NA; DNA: TGTGCCAGCAGCTTGGGTGCGGATACGCAGTATTTT; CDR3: CASSLGADTQYF
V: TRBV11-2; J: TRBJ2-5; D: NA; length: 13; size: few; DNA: TGTGCCAGCAGCTTGGGAATCGAGGAGACCCAGTACTTC; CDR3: CASSLGIEETQYF
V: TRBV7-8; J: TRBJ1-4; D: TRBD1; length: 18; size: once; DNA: TGTGCCAGCAGCTTAGAGCGGGGGGGGACAGGATCTAATGAAAAACTGTTTTTT; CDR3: CASSLERGGTGSNEKLFF